These T cell receptor beta chains were read from a single sample in a study of blood T cell repertoires in COVID-19. Assay: immunoSEQ multiplex PCR; the TCRdb copy retains only in-frame clones and omits some. The table has about 69,000 clones, approximately 82% seen once. The sequenced sample was peripheral blood. Receptors were obtained from a woman aged 80 or over with acute or convalescent COVID-19. CDR3s include the opening cysteine and the closing phenylalanine or tryptophan. Fields, in order: J gene, V gene, D gene, CDR3 protein. D genes are given only for firm matches.

>TRBJ1-1|TRBV5-4|-
CASSLAGTEGVAFF
>TRBJ2-5|TRBV5-6|-
CASSPRQGRGFQETQYF
>TRBJ2-6|TRBV11-2|-
CASTRHGTVNSGANVLTF
>TRBJ1-5|TRBV6-2/TRBV6-3|TRBD1
CASSATGGLNQPQHF
>TRBJ1-6|TRBV5-6|-
CASSFSRNSPLHF
>TRBJ1-5|TRBV12-3/TRBV12-4|-
CASSLETGRPELF
>TRBJ1-1|TRBV15|-
CATSRDPGRTEAFF
>TRBJ1-3|TRBV29-1|-
CSAEAGLRNTIYF
>TRBJ1-5|TRBV10-3|-
CAITEFEGQPQHF
>TRBJ2-7|TRBV7-8|-
CASSSMGGSNLLEQYF
>TRBJ2-7|TRBV7-7|-
CASSRDFSSYEQYF
>TRBJ1-1|TRBV5-1|-
CASSLVGGAGTEAFF
>TRBJ2-5|TRBV18|TRBD2
CASSPSSGGASQYF
>TRBJ2-1|TRBV24-1|TRBD1
CATSDFIGTGLRGQFF
>TRBJ1-3|TRBV20-1|-
CSASGGWLGENTIYF
>TRBJ1-1|TRBV19|-
CASSLRNTEAFF
>TRBJ1-3|TRBV5-6|-
CASSLSNKMGGAGNTIYF
>TRBJ2-3|TRBV19|TRBD2
CASSGGLAGAPSTDTQYF
>TRBJ1-1|TRBV2|-
CASSVDTEAFF
>TRBJ2-1|TRBV11-2|-
CASSSRVSGLTSNEQFF
>TRBJ1-2|TRBV6-6|TRBD1
CASSSGQERGYTF
>TRBJ1-1|TRBV7-9|-
CASSSQARMEAFF
>TRBJ2-7|TRBV19|-
CASSRGRTGTYEQYF
>TRBJ2-3|TRBV2|TRBD2
CASSATSGGLTSTDTQYF